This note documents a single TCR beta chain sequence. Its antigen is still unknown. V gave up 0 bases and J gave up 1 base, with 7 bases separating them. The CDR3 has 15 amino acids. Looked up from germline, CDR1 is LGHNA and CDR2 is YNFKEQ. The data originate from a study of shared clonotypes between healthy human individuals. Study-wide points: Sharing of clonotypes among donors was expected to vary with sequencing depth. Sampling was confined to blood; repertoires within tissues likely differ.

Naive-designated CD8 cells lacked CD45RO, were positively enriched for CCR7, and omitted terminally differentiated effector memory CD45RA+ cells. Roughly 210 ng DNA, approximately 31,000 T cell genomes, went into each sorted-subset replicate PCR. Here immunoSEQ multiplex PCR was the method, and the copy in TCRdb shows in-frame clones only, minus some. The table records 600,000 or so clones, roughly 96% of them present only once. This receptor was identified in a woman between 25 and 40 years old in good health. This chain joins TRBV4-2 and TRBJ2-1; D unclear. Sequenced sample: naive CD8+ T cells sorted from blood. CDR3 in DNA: TGTGCCAGCAGCCAAGACACCGCTTCCTACAATGAGCAGTTCTTC. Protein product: CASSQDTASYNEQFF.